These 14 T cell receptor beta chains share one sample of origin, sequenced in a study of blood T cell repertoires in COVID-19. This table comes from immunoSEQ multiplex PCR, and its TCRdb copy is limited to in-frame clones, with some not included. The repertoire holds 400,000 or so clones, with 88% as singletons. The sample comprised PBMCs or T cells enriched from blood (not recorded which). Every receptor here comes from a woman between 40 and 50 years old with acute COVID-19.

This chain connects TRBV6-1 to TRBJ1-4; maybe TRBD1 (5 bases). The CDR3 length is 15 residues. V lost 1 base and J 5 bases, leaving 11 bases between the germline ends. Germline lookup yields CDR1 MNHNS and CDR2 SASEGT. CDR3 DNA: TGTGCCAGCAGTGAAGGCGGGGGGGTAAATGAAAAACTGTTTTTT. It encodes CASSEGGGVNEKLFF.

This chain joins TRBV5-1 and TRBJ2-3; tentatively, D is TRBD1 (5 bases). CDR1 is SGHRS, CDR2 YFSETQ, per germline. The CDR3 is 15 amino acids. The V end was cut by 0 bases, the J end by 3 bases, with 11 bases between. The DNA of the CDR3 is TGCGCCAGCAGCTTGGACGGTTCAGGGACAGATACGCAGTATTTT. Protein product: CASSLDGSGTDTQYF.

V gene TRBV15 combines with J gene TRBJ2-3; TRBD2 agrees at 11 bases. The CDR3 runs to 14 residues. Looked up from germline, CDR1 is LNHNV and CDR2 is YYDKDF (reference sequence). Unmatched junction bases numbered 5, after V lost 1 base and J lost 11 bases. CDR3 residues: CATSRGPGTSGQYF. The CDR3 bases are TGTGCCACCAGCAGAGGGCCCGGGACTAGCGGGCAGTATTTT.

The chain carries TRBV4-1 and TRBJ1-1, with D tentatively TRBD1 (6 bases). The V end lost 1 base, the J end lost 1 base, and 16 bases lay between the germline ends. Germline-derived CDR1 and CDR2 are MGHRA and YSYEKL. The CDR3 contains 17 residues. DNA for the CDR3: TGCGCCAGCAGCCAAGTGAGGAACAGGGTGGGGAACACTGAAGCTTTCTTT. This translates into CASSQVRNRVGNTEAFF.

This clone was seen only once. The rearrangement uses TRBV4-1 and TRBJ1-3; D gene uncertain. Germline assignment: CDR1 MGHRA and CDR2 YSYEKL. This CDR3 has 16 residues. With 5 bases removed from V and 0 bases from J, the gap between germline ends came to 14 bases. The CDR3 region has the DNA TGCGCCAGCAGCAAACCTGGCACCAACTCTGGAAACACCATATATTTT. It translates to CASSKPGTNSGNTIYF.

This clone was counted a single time. J is TRBJ1-1 and V is TRBV7-9, with D tentatively TRBD1 (6 bases). Trimming shortened V by 1 base and J by 5 bases, and 14 bases separated the two germline ends. CDR3 length equals 15 residues. Looked up from germline, CDR1 is SEHNR and CDR2 is FQNEAQ (reference sequence). The CDR3 sequence: CASSLEVGRGTEAFF. Here the CDR3 DNA reads TGTGCCAGCAGCTTAGAGGTCGGCAGGGGTACTGAAGCTTTCTTT.

This chain links TRBV4-1 with TRBJ1-4; maybe TRBD1 (6 bases). Germline CDR1 is MGHRA and CDR2 is YSYEKL. The CDR3 covers 16 residues. The ends were cut back, 0 bases at V and 10 bases at J, with 18 bases in the middle. The CDR3 is CASSQEVGGAFGKLFF. CDR3 sequence (DNA): TGCGCCAGCAGCCAAGAGGTGGGGGGGGCGTTTGGAAAACTGTTTTTT.

This chain links TRBV29-1 with TRBJ1-4; D might be TRBD1 (5 bases). V lost 7 bases and J 4 bases, leaving 13 bases between the germline ends. The germline V gene has CDR1 SQVTM and CDR2 ANQGSEA. The CDR3 is made up of 13 amino acids. The CDR3 sequence: CSGAGFDNEKLFF. CDR3 nucleotides: TGCAGCGGGGCAGGGTTTGATAATGAAAAACTGTTTTTT.

This chain uses TRBV7-8 with TRBJ2-5, with 7 nucleotides matching TRBD2. The CDR3 spans 12 residues. Per germline, CDR1 SGHVS and CDR2 FQNEAQ. Trimming cost V 5 bases and J 5 bases; bases outside gene matches: 2. CDR3 in DNA: TGTGCCAGCAGCCATAGCGGGGAGACCCAGTACTTC. It codes for CASSHSGETQYF. The full variable domain, in which reference TRBV7-8 and TRBJ2-5 provide the parts outside the CDR3, is GAGVSQSPRYKVAKRGQDVALRCDPISGHVSLFWYQQALGQGPEFLTYFQNEAQLDKSGLPSDRFFAERPEGSVSTLKIQRTQQEDSAVYLCASSHSGETQYFGPGTRLLVL.

This clone was seen once. The genes are TRBV7-8 and TRBJ1-2; D might be TRBD1 (5 bases). Germline V lookup: CDR1 SGHVS, CDR2 FQNEAQ. The CDR3 runs 16 residues. V lost 4 bases to trimming and J lost 5 bases, with 20 bases between them. Written as DNA, the CDR3 is TGTGCCAGCAGCTATCGCACGCGACAGACGCAGTATGGCTACACCTTC. This sequence encodes CASSYRTRQTQYGYTF.

This sequence joins TRBV14 and TRBJ2-2; no clear D. With 1 base removed from V and 5 bases from J, the gap between germline ends came to 8 bases. Germline V gives CDR1 SGHDN, CDR2 FVKESK. The length of the CDR3 is 14 residues. CDR3 sequence (DNA): TGTGCCAGCAGCCAAGTCCAGTTGACCGGGGAGCTGTTTTTT. Encoded protein: CASSQVQLTGELFF.

J is TRBJ1-1 and V is TRBV30, with 7 nucleotides matching TRBD1. Looked up from germline, CDR1 is GTSNPN and CDR2 is SVGIG (reference sequence). V dropped 1 base and J dropped 4; count of bases not matched to a gene: 9. The CDR3 covers 15 residues. This CDR3 is CAWSGRDRESTEAFF. DNA for the CDR3: TGTGCCTGGAGTGGCAGGGACAGAGAGAGCACTGAAGCTTTCTTT. Combining the CDR3 with reference TRBV30 and TRBJ1-1 gives the whole variable domain SQTIHQWPATLVQPVGSPLSLECTVEGTSNPNLYWYRQAAGRGLQLLFYSVGIGQISSEVPQNLSASRPQDRQFILSSKKLLLSDSGFYLCAWSGRDRESTEAFFGQGTRLTVV.

The chain couples TRBV5-1 to TRBJ1-3; 8 bases are a match to TRBD1. The CDR3 is made up of 19 amino acids. Germline lookup yields CDR1 SGHRS and CDR2 YFSETQ. Germline trimming cut 1 base from V and 0 bases from J; bases unmatched to any gene: 12. The CDR3, as DNA: TGCGCCAGCAGCTTGACCGGACAGGGCCGCCTGGTCTCTGGAAACACCATATATTTT. The encoded protein is CASSLTGQGRLVSGNTIYF.

CDR3 bases: TGTGCCAGCAGCTTCGACAGATATAATTCACCCCTCCACTTT. This codes for CASSFDRYNSPLHF. V is TRBV7-8 and J is TRBJ1-6; possibly TRBD1 for D (5 bases). V was shortened by 3 bases and J by 4 bases, with 7 bases between the two germline ends. Germline CDR1 reads SGHVS; CDR2 reads FQNEAQ. The CDR3 contains 14 residues.